The source of this T cell receptor (beta chain) is a study of regulatory T cells in long-lasting Graves disease. About the research overall: Graves' patients, diagnosed recently, had received antithyroid drugs under 3 months.

In this sample, this clonotype turned up many times. In building TCR beta libraries, iRepertoire HTBI primers were used together with Arm-PCR of CDR3 regions. TCRdb re-called the multiplex PCR reads through MiXCR, storing one row per CDR3 protein. The sample contains 380,000 or so distinct CDR3 sequences, about 17% of which appear only once. Germline lookup yields CDR1 SNHLY and CDR2 FYNNEI. The CDR3 has 14 residues. Trimming removed 2 bases from V and 1 base from J, with 8 bases in between. Time point specified: newly diagnosed GD, antithyroid drugs for less than 3 months. PBMCs were the source of the RNA used for TCR sequencing. The same sample was also studied in work on T cells in Graves' hyperthyroidism and ophthalmopathy. Per that paper: Diagnosis relied on clinical symptoms, serum thyroxine and TRAb, thyroid ultrasound and orbital computed tomography. Blood samples included most of the expanded thyroid clonotypes exceeding 0.001.

V and J are TRBV2 and TRBJ1-2; no clear D. The receptor's source is a woman aged 18-30 years with Graves disease. Sequencing was performed on peripheral blood mononuclear cells (PBMCs), taken at new diagnosis, from a patient treated with antithyroid drugs. The CDR3 DNA follows: TGTGCCAGCAGTGAAAGCAGATTTAACTATGGCTACACCTTC. The encoded protein is CASSESRFNYGYTF.